The 20 T cell receptor beta chains reported below all come from one sample, sequenced in a study of blood T cell repertoires in COVID-19. Sequencing was performed with immunoSEQ multiplex PCR; in TCRdb, only in-frame clones are kept and a portion is missing. Of nearly 250,000 clones in the sample, around nine tenths are singletons; the top ten hold about 1.6%. The specimen sequenced was peripheral blood. These receptor sequences come from a woman aged 55 to 70 who had recovered from COVID-19.

The chain uses TRBV27 and TRBJ2-7; TRBD1 is a possible D gene (6 bases). Germline CDR1 MNHEY, CDR2 SMNVEV (reference sequence). Between the trimmed V and J ends, which lost 6 bases and 5 bases, there was a span of 17 bases. This CDR3 is built from 14 residues. The DNA of the CDR3 is TGTGCCAGCAGCCCCCTGAGCAGGGGAGACGAGCAGTACTTC. This sequence encodes CASSPLSRGDEQYF.

The genes are TRBV7-3 and TRBJ2-7; 8 bases fit TRBD2. From germline, CDR1 is SGHTA and CDR2 FQGTGA. The CDR3 is made up of 14 amino acids. V lost 2 bases, J lost 4 bases, and 4 bases stayed unmatched. CDR3 in amino acids: CASSLAGGSYEQYF. The CDR3 DNA reads TGTGCCAGCAGCTTAGCGGGGGGATCTTACGAGCAGTACTTC.

This clone was detected once. This chain joins TRBV11-3 and TRBJ2-1; no reliable D call. Germline loops: CDR1 SGHNT, CDR2 YENEEA. V lost 4 bases to trimming and J lost 9 bases, with 10 bases between them. This CDR3 is 12 amino acids long. The CDR3 spells CASSSELSEQFF. The CDR3 nucleotides are TGTGCCAGCAGCTCTGAACTAAGTGAGCAGTTCTTC. Looking up the rest from reference TRBV11-3 and TRBJ2-1 gives the full variable domain: EAGVVQSPRYKIIEKKQPVAFWCNPISGHNTLYWYLQNLGQGPELLIRYENEEAVDDSQLPKDRFSAERLKGVDSTLKIQPAELGDSAVYLCASSSELSEQFFGPGTRLTVL.

The rearrangement joins TRBV7-6 to TRBJ1-1, with D possibly being TRBD1 (6 bases). This CDR3 spans 16 amino acids. The germline V and J ends were trimmed by 5 bases and 1 base, with 17 bases remaining between them. Per germline, CDR1 SGHVS and CDR2 FNYEAQ. CDR3 amino acids: CASSPQSHRENTEAFF. The DNA for the CDR3 is TGTGCCAGCAGCCCCCAGAGCCACAGGGAGAACACTGAAGCTTTCTTT.

The J gene is TRBJ2-2, the V gene TRBV19; 10 bases agree with TRBD2. The CDR3 runs 15 residues. Trimming cost V 6 bases and J 4 bases; bases outside gene matches: 5. Germline assignment: CDR1 LNHDA and CDR2 SQIVND (reference sequence). Here the CDR3 reads CASRVTSGATGELFF. CDR3 coding DNA: TGTGCCAGTAGGGTAACTAGCGGGGCCACCGGGGAGCTGTTTTTT. The whole variable domain, remainder taken from reference TRBV19 and TRBJ2-2, is DGGITQSPKYLFRKEGQNVTLSCEQNLNHDAMYWYRQDPGQGLRLIYYSQIVNDFQKGDIAEGYSVSREKKESFPLTVTSAQKNPTAFYLCASRVTSGATGELFFGEGSRLTVL.

This clone occurred once. The V gene is TRBV19, the J gene TRBJ2-1; a possible D gene is TRBD2 (6 bases). The germline V gene encodes CDR1 LNHDA and CDR2 SQIVND (reference sequence). Trimming shortened V by 1 base and J by 3 bases, and 13 bases separated the two germline ends. The length of the CDR3 is 16 residues. The CDR3 region has the DNA TGTGCCAGTAGTATAGCAGGCGGGGCCCTCTACAATGAGCAGTTCTTC. This encodes CASSIAGGALYNEQFF.

The chain links TRBV2 to TRBJ1-2, with TRBD1 matching 7 bases. The germline gives CDR1 SNHLY, CDR2 FYNNEI. The CDR3 is made up of 14 amino acids. Trimming took 0 bases from V and 5 from J; bases not matched to a gene: 3. In DNA form, the CDR3 reads TGTGCCAGCAGTGAAGCGGGACAGTGGTATGGCTACACCTTC. This gives the protein CASSEAGQWYGYTF.

CDR3 nucleotide sequence: TGTGCCAGCAGTTTAGTACGCGAAAACAATGAGCAGTTCTTC. Translating gives CASSLVRENNEQFF. The rearrangement joins TRBV28 to TRBJ2-1; D not certain. The CDR3 length is 14 residues. The V gene's germline CDR1 is MDHEN and CDR2 SYDVKM. Trimming stripped 2 bases from V and 5 bases from J, with 10 bases between.

This sequence joins TRBV3-1 (or the pseudogene TRBV3-2) and TRBJ2-3; 10 nucleotides line up with TRBD1. Germline CDR1 and CDR2: LGHDT and YNNKEL (reference sequence). The CDR3 contains 16 residues. The trim removed 0 bases at V and 4 bases at J, leaving 4 bases unmatched. The CDR3 sequence: CASSQDGGTGADTQYF. The CDR3 DNA reads as TGTGCCAGCAGCCAAGATGGGGGGACAGGGGCAGATACGCAGTATTTT.

The V call is TRBV7-3, the J call TRBJ2-1; TRBD1 matches at 8 bases. In germline, CDR1 is SGHTA, CDR2 FQGTGA. This CDR3 spans 16 amino acids. V was pared by 1 base and J by 4 bases, with 6 bases of the junction left unmatched. The DNA of the CDR3 is TGTGCCAGCAGCTTAAATGCAGGGGGCATTTACAATGAGCAGTTCTTC. Protein: CASSLNAGGIYNEQFF.

The rearrangement joins TRBV3-1 (or the pseudogene TRBV3-2) to TRBJ2-1, with 8 bases that match TRBD2. This CDR3 comprises 17 residues. CDR1 and CDR2 (germline): LGHDT, YNNKEL (reference sequence). J lost 0 bases, V lost 4 bases, and 8 bases had no gene match. The CDR3: CASSLFGLADSYNEQFF. In DNA, the CDR3 is TGTGCCAGCAGCCTATTCGGACTAGCAGACTCCTACAATGAGCAGTTCTTC.

The rearrangement joins TRBV5-1 to TRBJ2-5, with a tentative D call TRBD1 (6 bases). V was trimmed by 3 bases and J by 2 bases, leaving 14 bases between them. The germline CDR1 and CDR2 sequences are SGHRS and YFSETQ. The CDR3 is 15 residues long. The CDR3 loop is CASSSWTAVQETQYF. The CDR3 nucleotides are TGCGCCAGCAGCTCCTGGACAGCGGTACAAGAGACCCAGTACTTC. Looking up the rest from reference TRBV5-1 and TRBJ2-5 gives the full variable domain: KAGVTQTPRYLIKTRGQQVTLSCSPISGHRSVSWYQQTPGQGLQFLFEYFSETQRNKGNFPGRFSGRQFSNSRSEMNVSTLELGDSALYLCASSSWTAVQETQYFGPGTRLLVL.

The CDR3 protein is CASSKTVNEKLFF. In DNA form, the CDR3 reads TGTGCCAGCAGCAAGACAGTAAATGAAAAACTGTTTTTT. The chain recombines TRBV5-4 with TRBJ1-4; the D gene is possibly TRBD1 (5 bases). Germline CDR1 reads SGHNT; CDR2 reads YYREEE (reference sequence). The germline V and J ends were trimmed by 4 bases and 5 bases, with 9 bases remaining between them. The CDR3 length is 13 residues.

The gene calls are TRBV28 and TRBJ1-2, with a weak D call TRBD1 (5 bases). This CDR3 is built from 13 residues. Germline V gene lookup returns CDR1 MDHEN and CDR2 SYDVKM. The V and J ends lost 5 bases and 6 bases respectively, with 13 bases between them. The CDR3 loop is CASSPSRADGYTF. The CDR3 region has the DNA TGTGCCAGCAGTCCCAGCAGGGCGGATGGCTACACCTTC.

The DNA for the CDR3 is TGTGCCAGCAGTTACCAAGGGGGCTGGGGCACAGATACGCAGTATTTT. It specifies CASSYQGGWGTDTQYF. The chain links TRBV6-2 or TRBV6-3 to TRBJ2-3, with TRBD1 matching 7 bases. The germline V gene encodes CDR1 MNHEY and CDR2 SVGEGT. V was pared by 2 bases and J by 1 base, with 6 bases of the junction left unmatched. This CDR3 region has 16 residues.

With regard to this clone: Other DNA variants within this sample encode the same CDR3. The chain recombines TRBV18 with TRBJ2-7; D is ambiguous. The CDR3 sequence is 13 residues long. V lost 3 bases and J lost 1, with 7 bases in between. The germline V gene encodes CDR1 KGHSH and CDR2 LQKENI. The CDR3: CASSPPGSYEQYF. For the CDR3, the DNA is TGTGCCAGCTCACCCCCAGGTTCCTACGAGCAGTACTTC.

The chain employs TRBV5-4 and TRBJ2-7, with D perhaps matching TRBD1 (6 bases). Trimming cost V 0 bases and J 6 bases, with 13 bases left between them. Germline V gene lookup returns CDR1 SGHNT and CDR2 YYREEE (reference sequence). The length of the CDR3 is 14 residues. The DNA of the CDR3 is TGTGCCAGCAGCTTGGATAGTAGGGGGACCGAGCAGTACTTC. This encodes CASSLDSRGTEQYF.

This clone was recorded a few times. The rearrangement joins TRBV18 to TRBJ2-5; D not certain. The germline V gene has CDR1 KGHSH and CDR2 LQKENI. The CDR3 length is 13 residues. The V and J ends lost 3 bases and 2 bases respectively, with 7 bases between them. The chain's CDR3 is CASSPVEQETQYF. The CDR3 DNA sequence: TGTGCCAGCTCACCCGTGGAGCAAGAGACCCAGTACTTC.

Here the CDR3 reads CASRSQGSQNEQFF. As DNA, the CDR3 is TGCGCCAGCAGATCACAGGGAAGCCAAAATGAGCAGTTCTTC. The chain carries TRBV4-1 and TRBJ2-1; the D gene is possibly TRBD1 (6 bases). The V gene's germline CDR1 is MGHRA and CDR2 YSYEKL. V was cut by 6 bases and J by 7 bases, with 16 bases left in between. There are 14 residues in the CDR3.

The rearrangement joins TRBV5-6 to TRBJ1-2; D not certain. This CDR3 spans 14 amino acids. The germline gives CDR1 SGHDT, CDR2 YYEEEE. The germline V and J ends were trimmed by 0 bases and 4 bases, with 10 bases remaining between them. The DNA for the CDR3 is TGTGCCAGCAGCTTGGGTGGGCGCGCCTATGGCTACACCTTC. Translating gives CASSLGGRAYGYTF.